Each of the 15 T cell receptor beta chains below was sequenced from the same sample in a study of shared clonotypes between healthy human individuals (dated by TCRdb to about 2020). The library was generated by the immunoSEQ multiplex PCR assay. This is the immuneACCESS table as TCRdb keeps it, with only in-frame sequences that have V and J called. A part of the clones is gone; compared with another copy, unresolved V genes explain less than half, and the rest is unexplained. In this sample the table shows approximately 590,000 clones, around 95% of which occur a single time. Clones ranked in the top ten supply less than 0.13% of the sample. CD8 naive samples were CD45RO-negative cells positively selected for CCR7, giving a CD45RA+CCR7+ population that excluded TemRA cells. The sample taken for sequencing was naive CD8+ T cells sorted from blood. The meaning of the sample's cell subset or site label: CD45RA+CCR7+. The receptors were gathered from a woman aged 25 to 39 in good health.

Comment on this clone: In the same sample, other DNA sequences code for this CDR3. J is TRBJ2-5 and V is TRBV29-1; D is unresolved. Judging by the DNA end, TRBJ2-7 fits better; the J call may be wrong. The V gene's germline CDR1 is SQVTM and CDR2 ANQGSEA. The CDR3 loop spans 10 amino acids. The CDR3 nucleotides are TGCAGCGTTGTCTCCTACGAGCAGTACTTC. It specifies CSVVSYEQYF.

The V and J genes are TRBV7-8 and TRBJ2-1; D remains unclear. V gave up 1 base and J gave up 7 bases, with 11 bases separating them. There are 14 residues in the CDR3. The germline gives CDR1 SGHVS, CDR2 FQNEAQ. In DNA, the CDR3 is TGTGCCAGCAGCTTAGATGTTATTAGAAATGAGCAGTTCTTC. Translating it yields CASSLDVIRNEQFF.

The CDR3 bases are TGTGCCAGCAGTGATTGGCGAGGGGAACATGAAAAACTGTTTTTT. This sequence encodes CASSDWRGEHEKLFF. This chain connects TRBV6-1 to TRBJ1-4, with D possibly being TRBD1 (5 bases). V lost 3 bases and J 6 bases, leaving 14 bases between the germline ends. CDR1 is MNHNS and CDR2 is SASEGT in the germline V gene. This CDR3 is 15 amino acids long.

The chain uses TRBV28 and TRBJ1-5; D is perhaps TRBD1 (6 bases). Trimming cost V 4 bases and J 3 bases, with 16 bases left between them. The CDR3 loop spans 16 amino acids. From germline, CDR1 is MDHEN and CDR2 SYDVKM. CDR3 nucleotide sequence: TGTGCCAGCAGTTCCTCCGGGACAAATTACAATCAGCCCCAGCATTTT. It specifies CASSSSGTNYNQPQHF.

The J gene is TRBJ2-3, the V gene TRBV6-1, with 7 bases that match TRBD2. Germline V gene lookup returns CDR1 MNHNS and CDR2 SASEGT. The CDR3 consists of 16 residues. The V segment lost 0 bases and the J segment 2 bases; nucleotides outside the gene matches: 5. The CDR3 bases are TGTGCCAGCAGTGAAGCGCCAGCGGGAAACACAGATACGCAGTATTTT. This codes for CASSEAPAGNTDTQYF.

This clone was seen a single time. V gene TRBV13 combines with J gene TRBJ2-7, with 7 bases lining up with TRBD2. Germline V gene data show CDR1 as PRHDT and CDR2 as FYEKMQ (reference sequence). With 5 bases clipped from V and 6 bases from J, the junction kept 13 bases outside the gene matches. The CDR3 runs 15 residues. The chain's CDR3 is CASSPRTSSSLEQYF. The CDR3 DNA reads TGTGCCAGCAGCCCTCGGACTAGTTCCTCTCTCGAGCAGTACTTC.

The genes are TRBV19 and TRBJ1-1; TRBD1 matches at 9 bases. Germline loops: CDR1 LNHDA, CDR2 SQIVND (reference sequence). The ends lost 11 bases at V and 1 base at J; junction bases unmatched: 5. This CDR3 is 13 amino acids long. The CDR3 DNA reads TGTGCCGCAAGGGACAGGGAGAACACTGAAGCTTTCTTT. This gives the protein CAARDRENTEAFF.

The chain carries TRBV7-3 and TRBJ2-3, with TRBD2 identical over 7 bases. CDR1 SGHTA and CDR2 FQGTGA come from the germline V gene. The CDR3 sequence is 15 residues long. V was pared by 5 bases and J by 6 bases, with 11 bases of the junction left unmatched. CDR3 region: CASSPASGSRDTQYF. The DNA for the CDR3 is TGTGCCAGCAGCCCCGCTAGCGGTAGCAGGGATACGCAGTATTTT.

The chain is built from TRBV5-6 and TRBJ2-3; no definite D call. Trimming shortened V by 4 bases and J by 1 base, and 10 bases separated the two germline ends. The CDR3 loop spans 14 amino acids. CDR1 and CDR2 from the germline V gene are SGHDT and YYEEEE. CDR3 nucleotide sequence: TGTGCCAGCAGCGTTAGGGTACGCACAGATACGCAGTATTTT. Amino acid sequence: CASSVRVRTDTQYF.

This chain links TRBV19 with TRBJ1-3; perhaps TRBD1 as D (5 bases). Trimming took off 7 bases at V and 4 bases at J, with 17 bases between the two ends. Per germline, CDR1 LNHDA and CDR2 SQIVND (reference sequence). The CDR3 covers 15 residues. CDR3 bases: TGTGCCAGTACCCCATCGGGGGTCGGGGGAAACACCATATATTTT. Protein sequence: CASTPSGVGGNTIYF.

The chain links TRBV19 to TRBJ2-3, with a tentative D call TRBD2 (5 bases). The CDR3 contains 16 residues. CDR1 and CDR2 from the germline V gene are LNHDA and SQIVND (reference sequence). Trimming shortened V by 5 bases and J by 2 bases, and 17 bases separated the two germline ends. The CDR3 protein is CASSAGAEDYTDTQYF. The CDR3 DNA sequence: TGTGCCAGTAGTGCGGGCGCAGAAGACTACACAGATACGCAGTATTTT.

The chain couples TRBV9 to TRBJ2-1; D uncertain. Germline values: CDR1 SGDLS, CDR2 YYNGEE. CDR3 length equals 15 residues. V was cut by 3 bases and J by 3 bases, with 13 bases left in between. The CDR3 DNA is TGTGCCAGCAGCGCCGGAAAATTAAACTACAATGAGCAGTTCTTC. It codes for CASSAGKLNYNEQFF. Variable domain in full (rest from reference TRBV9 and TRBJ2-1): DSGVTQTPKHLITATGQRVTLRCSPRSGDLSVYWYQQSLDQGLQFLIQYYNGEERAKGNILERFSAQQFPDLHSELNLSSLELGDSALYFCASSAGKLNYNEQFFGPGTRLTVL.

The gene calls are TRBV21-1 and TRBJ1-1. TRBV21-1 is described as a pseudogene. CDR3 length equals 16 residues. CDR3 in DNA: TGTGCCAGCAGTGTTCTTGTAGCTACACAATTCACTGAAGCTTTCTTT. This translates into CASSVLVATQFTEAFF.

A single count supports this clone. This chain links TRBV19 with TRBJ1-2; D may be TRBD1 (5 bases). This CDR3 region has 13 residues. Per the germline V gene, CDR1 is LNHDA and CDR2 is SQIVND (reference sequence). V lost 3 bases, J lost 8 bases, and 13 bases lay in between. The CDR3 sequence is CASSIILGEGYTF. The CDR3 nucleotides are TGTGCCAGTAGTATTATTCTAGGGGAAGGCTACACCTTC.

The chain has TRBV13 and TRBJ1-2, with D maybe TRBD1 (5 bases). Trimming pared 3 bases from V and 8 bases from J, leaving 16 bases between. The CDR3 is made up of 14 amino acids. Germline V gene lookup returns CDR1 PRHDT and CDR2 FYEKMQ (reference sequence). CDR3 sequence (DNA): TGTGCCAGCAGCTTGGGGCAGGGCCTTCTCGGCTACACCTTC. Protein product: CASSLGQGLLGYTF.